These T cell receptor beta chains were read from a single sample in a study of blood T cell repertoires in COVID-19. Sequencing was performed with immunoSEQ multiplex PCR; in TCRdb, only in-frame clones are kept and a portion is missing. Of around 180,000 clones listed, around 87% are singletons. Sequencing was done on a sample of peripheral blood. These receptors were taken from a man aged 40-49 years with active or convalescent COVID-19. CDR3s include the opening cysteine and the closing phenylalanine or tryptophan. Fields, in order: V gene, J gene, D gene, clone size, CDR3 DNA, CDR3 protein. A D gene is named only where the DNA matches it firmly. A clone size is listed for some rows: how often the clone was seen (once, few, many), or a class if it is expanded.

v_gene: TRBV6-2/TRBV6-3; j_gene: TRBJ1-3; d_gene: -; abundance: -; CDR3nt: TGTGCCAGCAGTTACTCCGCAGGTCTCTCTGGAAACACCATATATTTT; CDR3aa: CASSYSAGLSGNTIYF
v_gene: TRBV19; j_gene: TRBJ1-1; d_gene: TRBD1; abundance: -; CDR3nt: TGTGCCAGTAGCCCACGGGGCAGGGGGATGAACACTGAAGCTTTCTTT; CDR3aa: CASSPRGRGMNTEAFF
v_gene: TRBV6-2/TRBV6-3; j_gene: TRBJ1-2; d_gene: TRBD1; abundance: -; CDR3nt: TGTGCCAGCAGTTACCCGGACAGGGGCCTAGCTAACTATGGCTACACCTTC; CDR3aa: CASSYPDRGLANYGYTF
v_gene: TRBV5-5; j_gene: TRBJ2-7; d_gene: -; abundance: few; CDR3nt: TGTGCCAGCACCCCGCGGGGCTGGAGCTACGAGCAGTACTTC; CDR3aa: CASTPRGWSYEQYF
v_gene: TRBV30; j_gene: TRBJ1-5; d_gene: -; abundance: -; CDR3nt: TGTGCCTGGAGGGCAGGGTTCAATCAGCCCCAGCATTTT; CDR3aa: CAWRAGFNQPQHF
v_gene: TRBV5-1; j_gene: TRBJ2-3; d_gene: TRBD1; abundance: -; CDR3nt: TGCGCCAGCAGCCTGAATAACGGACAGGGGGGTACGCAGTATTTT; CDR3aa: CASSLNNGQGGTQYF
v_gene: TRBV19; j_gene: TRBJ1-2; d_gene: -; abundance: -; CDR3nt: TGTGCCAGTAGTGCTGGGGGGGGCGGCTACACCTTC; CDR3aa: CASSAGGGGYTF
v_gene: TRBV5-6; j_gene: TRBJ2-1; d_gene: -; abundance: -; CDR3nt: TGTGCCAGCAGCTTGGCGGGCAATGAGCAGTTCTTC; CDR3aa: CASSLAGNEQFF
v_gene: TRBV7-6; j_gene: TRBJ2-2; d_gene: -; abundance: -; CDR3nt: TGTGCCAGCAGCTTACGAGCGGAGAACACCGGGGAGCTGTTTTTT; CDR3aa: CASSLRAENTGELFF
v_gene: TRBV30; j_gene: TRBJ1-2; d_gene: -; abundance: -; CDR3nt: TGTGCCTGGAACCAGGGTCTGGGCTACACCTTC; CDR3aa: CAWNQGLGYTF
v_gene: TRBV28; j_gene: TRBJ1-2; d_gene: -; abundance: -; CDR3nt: TGTGCCAGCAGCCAAATCACGAGGGGCTACACCTTC; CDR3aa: CASSQITRGYTF
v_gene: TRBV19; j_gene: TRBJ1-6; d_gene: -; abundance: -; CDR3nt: TGTGCCAGTAGTATTCAGGGGTCGTCACCCCTCCACTTT; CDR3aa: CASSIQGSSPLHF
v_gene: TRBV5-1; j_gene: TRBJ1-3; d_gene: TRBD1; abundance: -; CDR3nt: TGCGCCAGCAGCAGGACAGGGGCGGAAAACACCATATATTTT; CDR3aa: CASSRTGAENTIYF
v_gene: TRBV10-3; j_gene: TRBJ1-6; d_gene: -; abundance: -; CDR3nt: TGTGCCATCAGTGAGTCGGTAGGCAGGGGCAATTCACCCCTCCACTTT; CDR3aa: CAISESVGRGNSPLHF
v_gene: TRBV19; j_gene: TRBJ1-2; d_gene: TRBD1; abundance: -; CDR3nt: TGTGCCAGTAGTAGGACAGGGGAGTCTGGCTACACCTTC; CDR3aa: CASSRTGESGYTF
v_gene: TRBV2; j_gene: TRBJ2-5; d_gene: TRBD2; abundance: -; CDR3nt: TGTGCCAGCAGTGGATTAGCGGGGGGCCTTCGGGAGACCCAGTACTTC; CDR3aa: CASSGLAGGLRETQYF
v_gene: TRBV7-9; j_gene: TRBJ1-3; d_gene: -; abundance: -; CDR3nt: TGTGCCAGCAGCTTAGACAGGGCTGGAAACACCATATATTTT; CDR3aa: CASSLDRAGNTIYF
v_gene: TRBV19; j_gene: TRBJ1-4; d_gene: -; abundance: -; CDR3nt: TGTGCCAGTAAACGGGCAGACGGGGCTAATGAAAAACTGTTTTTT; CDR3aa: CASKRADGANEKLFF
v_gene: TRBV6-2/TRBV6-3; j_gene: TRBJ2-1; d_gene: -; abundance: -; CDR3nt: TGTGCCAGCAGTTACCATAGCCGGGACTTGAAGCACAATGAGCAGTTCTTC; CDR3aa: CASSYHSRDLKHNEQFF
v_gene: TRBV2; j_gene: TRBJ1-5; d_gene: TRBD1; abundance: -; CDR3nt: TGTGCCAGCAATTCCCAGGGGGCCGGCAATCAGCCCCAGCATTTT; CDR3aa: CASNSQGAGNQPQHF
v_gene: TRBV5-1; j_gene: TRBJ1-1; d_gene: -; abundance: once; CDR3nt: TGCGCCAGCAGCTTGGGGTGGGAGGGCACTGAAGCTTTCTTT; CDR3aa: CASSLGWEGTEAFF
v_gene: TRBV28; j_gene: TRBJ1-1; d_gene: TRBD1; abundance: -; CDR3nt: TGTGCCAGCAGTTCCCCGATGGGACAGAGTGAAGCTTTCTTT; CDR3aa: CASSSPMGQSEAFF
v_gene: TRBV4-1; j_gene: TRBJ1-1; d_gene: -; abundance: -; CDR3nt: TGCGCCAGCAGCCAAGATCTCCAGGGTCACACTGAAGCTTTCTTT; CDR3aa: CASSQDLQGHTEAFF
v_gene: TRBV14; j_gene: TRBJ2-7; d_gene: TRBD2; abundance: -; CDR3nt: TGTGCCAGCAGCCACCGACTAGCGGCGAACTACGAGCAGTACTTC; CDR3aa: CASSHRLAANYEQYF
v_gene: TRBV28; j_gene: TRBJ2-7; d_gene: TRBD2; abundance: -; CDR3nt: TGTGCCAGCAGTCCCCTCCAGGTAGCGGGGGCCTACGAGCAGTACTTC; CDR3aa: CASSPLQVAGAYEQYF
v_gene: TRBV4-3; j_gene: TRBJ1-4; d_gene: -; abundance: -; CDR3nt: TGCGCCAGCAGCCAAGATAGGATGGTCCAGGGGAATGAAAAACTGTTTTTT; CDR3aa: CASSQDRMVQGNEKLFF
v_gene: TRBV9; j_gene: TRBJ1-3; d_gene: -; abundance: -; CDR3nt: TGTGCCAGCAGCTCACAGGGAGACGGAAACACCATATATTTT; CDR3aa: CASSSQGDGNTIYF
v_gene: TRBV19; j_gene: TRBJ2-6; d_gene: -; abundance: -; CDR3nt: TGTGCCAGTAGGGCAGGGCCCCCTGGGGCCAACGTCCTGACTTTC; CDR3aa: CASRAGPPGANVLTF
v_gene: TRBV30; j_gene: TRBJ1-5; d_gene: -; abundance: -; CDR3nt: TGTGCCTGGAGTGTCGTTTTGGGCTATCAGCCCCAGCATTTT; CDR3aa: CAWSVVLGYQPQHF
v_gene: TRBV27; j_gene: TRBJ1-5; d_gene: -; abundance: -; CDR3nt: TGTGCCAGCAGCCTCAGCTACTATAGCAATCAGCCCCAGCATTTT; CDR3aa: CASSLSYYSNQPQHF
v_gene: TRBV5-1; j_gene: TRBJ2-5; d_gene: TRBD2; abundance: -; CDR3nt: TGCGCCAGCAGCTTGACTAGCGGGGTCCAAGAGACCCAGTACTTC; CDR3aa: CASSLTSGVQETQYF
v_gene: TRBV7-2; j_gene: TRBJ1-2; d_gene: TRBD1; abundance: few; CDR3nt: TGTGCCAGCAGCCCCCGGACAGGGGAATTGGGGGGCTACACCTTC; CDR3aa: CASSPRTGELGGYTF
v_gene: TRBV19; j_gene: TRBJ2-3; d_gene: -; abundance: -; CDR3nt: TGTGCCAGTACCATGACATTGAACACAGATACGCAGTATTTT; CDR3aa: CASTMTLNTDTQYF
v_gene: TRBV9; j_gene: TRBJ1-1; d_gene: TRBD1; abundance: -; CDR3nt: TGTGCCAGCAGCCCCCGACAGGGGTACACTGAAGCTTTCTTT; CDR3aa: CASSPRQGYTEAFF
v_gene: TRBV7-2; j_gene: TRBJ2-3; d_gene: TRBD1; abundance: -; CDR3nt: TGTGCCAGCAGCTTAGCCGGGACAGGGGACGCAGATACGCAGTATTTT; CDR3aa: CASSLAGTGDADTQYF
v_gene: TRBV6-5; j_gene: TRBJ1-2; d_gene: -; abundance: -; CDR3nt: TGTGCCAGCCACACGACGAGGACAACCCGCGAGTCCTACACCTTC; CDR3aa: CASHTTRTTRESYTF
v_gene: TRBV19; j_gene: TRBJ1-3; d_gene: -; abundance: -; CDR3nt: TGTGCCAGTAGTCCTCAGGGGATACCTGGAAACACCATATATTTT; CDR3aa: CASSPQGIPGNTIYF
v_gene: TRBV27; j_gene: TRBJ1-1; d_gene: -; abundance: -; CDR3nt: TGTGCCAGCAGTTCAGGTCTCACAGGGTCAAAGACTGAAGCTTTCTTT; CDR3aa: CASSSGLTGSKTEAFF
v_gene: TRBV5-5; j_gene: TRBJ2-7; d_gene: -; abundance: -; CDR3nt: TGTGCCAGCAGCTTTCAAGGGGCCGAGCAGTACTTC; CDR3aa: CASSFQGAEQYF
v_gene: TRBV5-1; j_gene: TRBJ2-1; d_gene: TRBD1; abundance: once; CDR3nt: TGCGCCAGCAGCTTGGAGACAGGGCGGCAGTTCTTC; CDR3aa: CASSLETGRQFF
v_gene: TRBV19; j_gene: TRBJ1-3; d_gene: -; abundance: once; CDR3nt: TGTGCCAGTACCACCAGACCCCGGGACACCATATATTTT; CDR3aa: CASTTRPRDTIYF
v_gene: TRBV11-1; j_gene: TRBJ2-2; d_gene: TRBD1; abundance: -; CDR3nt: TGTGCCAGCAGCTTTGGGACAGGGGACACCGGGGAGCTGTTTTTT; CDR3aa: CASSFGTGDTGELFF
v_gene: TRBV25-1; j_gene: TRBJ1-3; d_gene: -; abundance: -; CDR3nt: TGTGCCAGCAGTGAAGCCGGGGGATCGGTAGGAAACACCATATATTTT; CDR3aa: CASSEAGGSVGNTIYF
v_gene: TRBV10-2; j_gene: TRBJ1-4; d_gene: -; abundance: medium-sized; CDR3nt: TGCGCCAGCACCGACGCGGGTGAAAAACTGTTTTTT; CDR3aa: CASTDAGEKLFF
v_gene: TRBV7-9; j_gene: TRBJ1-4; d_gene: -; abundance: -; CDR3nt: TGTGCCAGCAGCTTAGCGGGGCTTGGTGAAAAACTGTTTTTT; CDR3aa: CASSLAGLGEKLFF
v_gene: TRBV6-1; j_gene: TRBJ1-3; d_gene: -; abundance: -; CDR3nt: TGTGCCAGCAGTGTCCACAGGGAAAGCTCTGGAAACACCATATATTTT; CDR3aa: CASSVHRESSGNTIYF
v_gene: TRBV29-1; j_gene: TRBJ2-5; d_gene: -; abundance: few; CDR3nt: TGCAGCGTTGGGGGGCTGGGAGAGACCCAGTACTTC; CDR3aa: CSVGGLGETQYF
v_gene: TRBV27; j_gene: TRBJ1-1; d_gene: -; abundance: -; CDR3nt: TGTGCCAGCAGTTTATATTCCAGGGTGGGGACTGAAGCTTTCTTT; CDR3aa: CASSLYSRVGTEAFF
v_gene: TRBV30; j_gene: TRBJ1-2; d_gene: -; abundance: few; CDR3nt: TGTGCCTGGGGGGAGGGAGGGACTGATGGCTACACCTTC; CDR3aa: CAWGEGGTDGYTF
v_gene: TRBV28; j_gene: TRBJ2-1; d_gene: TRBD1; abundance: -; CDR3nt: TGTGCCAGCAGTAAGGGACAGGGGGTCAATGAGCAGTTCTTC; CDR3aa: CASSKGQGVNEQFF
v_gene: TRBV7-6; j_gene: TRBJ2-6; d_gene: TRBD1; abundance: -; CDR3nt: TGTGCCAGCAGCTTAGAACCTCTAAGGGACAGCCACTCTGGGGCCAACGTCCTGACTTTC; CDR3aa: CASSLEPLRDSHSGANVLTF
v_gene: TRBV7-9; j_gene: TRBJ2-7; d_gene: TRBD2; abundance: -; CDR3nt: TGTGCCAGCAGCTTACTTAGCGGGGACTACGAGCAGTACTTC; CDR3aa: CASSLLSGDYEQYF
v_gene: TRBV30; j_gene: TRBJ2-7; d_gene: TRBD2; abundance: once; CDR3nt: TGTGCCTGGCGTCGTAGCGGGGAGCAGTACTTC; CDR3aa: CAWRRSGEQYF
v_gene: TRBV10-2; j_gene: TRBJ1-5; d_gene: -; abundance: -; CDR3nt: TGCGCCAGCAGTGATGGACCAGGGGACCAGCCCCAGCATTTT; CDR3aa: CASSDGPGDQPQHF
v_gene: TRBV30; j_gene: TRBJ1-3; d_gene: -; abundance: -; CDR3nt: TGTGCCTGGAGATTGGCAGCTGGAAACACCATATATTTT; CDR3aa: CAWRLAAGNTIYF